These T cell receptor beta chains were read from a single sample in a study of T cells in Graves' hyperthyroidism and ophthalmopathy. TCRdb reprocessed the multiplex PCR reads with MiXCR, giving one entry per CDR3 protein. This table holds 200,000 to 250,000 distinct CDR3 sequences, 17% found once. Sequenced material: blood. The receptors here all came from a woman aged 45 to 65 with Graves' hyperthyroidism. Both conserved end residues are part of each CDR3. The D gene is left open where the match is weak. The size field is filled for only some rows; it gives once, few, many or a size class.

DNA: TGTGCCAGTAGTAGGCAGGGGCGAGGGACTGAAGCTTTCTTT
CDR3: CASSRQGRGTEAFF
J: TRBJ1-1
length: 14
V: TRBV19
D: NA
size: many

DNA: TGTGCCAGCAGTCCACAGACTAGCGGCACCACCTACGAGCAGTACTTC
CDR3: CASSPQTSGTTYEQYF
J: TRBJ2-7
length: 16
V: TRBV27
D: TRBD2
size: many

DNA: TGTGCCAGCAGTCCGGGACGGAACTACGAGCAGTACTTC
CDR3: CASSPGRNYEQYF
J: TRBJ2-7
length: 13
V: TRBV28
D: NA
size: many

DNA: TGCAGTGCTAGGCGGGAAAACTACTATGGCTACACCTTC
CDR3: CSARRENYYGYTF
J: TRBJ1-2
length: 13
V: TRBV20-1
D: NA
size: many

DNA: TGTGCCAGTAGTCCGGCAGACTATAGCAATCAGCCCCAGCATTTT
CDR3: CASSPADYSNQPQHF
J: TRBJ1-5
length: 15
V: TRBV19
D: NA
size: few

DNA: TGTGCCAGCAGCTTAGAGGGCCCTAGCAATCAGCCCCAGCATTTT
CDR3: CASSLEGPSNQPQHF
J: TRBJ1-5
length: 15
V: TRBV7-2
D: NA
size: many

DNA: TGTGCCAGCAGCTTAGAGGTGGCCTACGAGCAGTACTTC
CDR3: CASSLEVAYEQYF
J: TRBJ2-7
length: 13
V: TRBV7-2
D: NA
size: many

DNA: TGTGCCAGCAGGGGGGGTCGGCAGGGCTACAATGAGCAGTTCTTC
CDR3: CASRGGRQGYNEQFF
J: TRBJ2-1
length: 15
V: TRBV6-2/TRBV6-3
D: NA
size: few

DNA: TGCAGTGCTCGAGGGGCAGGGGGAACTGAAGCTTTCTTT
CDR3: CSARGAGGTEAFF
J: TRBJ1-1
length: 13
V: TRBV20-1
D: TRBD1
size: many

DNA: TGTGCCAGTGAACGGGACAGGGCTCACTATGAGCAGTTCTTC
CDR3: CASERDRAHYEQFF
J: TRBJ2-1
length: 14
V: TRBV11-2
D: TRBD1
size: many

DNA: TGCAGCAAATCCCCGAGAGGGGGGCGGGGTGCCTACAATGAGCAGTTCTTC
CDR3: CSKSPRGGRGAYNEQFF
J: TRBJ2-1
length: 17
V: TRBV20-1
D: NA
size: many

DNA: TGCAGTGCTCCTGAGGGGGGCGGGAATACGCAGTATTTT
CDR3: CSAPEGGGNTQYF
J: TRBJ2-3
length: 13
V: TRBV20-1
D: NA
size: NA

DNA: TGCAGTGCTAGGAAAGCGGTAAAAGGGGAGACCCAGTACTTC
CDR3: CSARKAVKGETQYF
J: TRBJ2-5
length: 14
V: TRBV20-1
D: NA
size: many

DNA: TGTGCCAGCAGTGTCAGGTTGGGACAGGGGGGCCTTAAGGCCTACGAGCAGTACTTC
CDR3: CASSVRLGQGGLKAYEQYF
J: TRBJ2-7
length: 19
V: TRBV27
D: TRBD1
size: many

DNA: TGTGCCGGCGGGAGCGGGAGGCCTCTCTCTAGCTCCTACGAGCAGTACTTC
CDR3: CAGGSGRPLSSSYEQYF
J: TRBJ2-7
length: 17
V: TRBV7-9
D: TRBD2
size: NA

DNA: TGCAGTGCTAGCCCCGGTAATAGCAATCAGCCCCAGCATTTT
CDR3: CSASPGNSNQPQHF
J: TRBJ1-5
length: 14
V: TRBV20-1
D: NA
size: NA

DNA: TGTGCCAGCAGTGAAGGCCCGTCGGCGGATACGAACTCTTTCTTT
CDR3: CASSEGPSADTNSFF
J: TRBJ1-1
length: 15
V: TRBV2
D: NA
size: many

DNA: TGTGCCAGCAGTTATCTTCGGGCAAGGGAGCTGTTTTTT
CDR3: CASSYLRARELFF
J: TRBJ2-2
length: 13
V: TRBV6-2/TRBV6-3
D: NA
size: few

DNA: TGCAGTGCGTCGGTGGGCGGGACAGGTCTCAATCAGCCCCAGCATTTT
CDR3: CSASVGGTGLNQPQHF
J: TRBJ1-5
length: 16
V: TRBV20-1
D: TRBD1
size: few

DNA: TGCGCCAGCAGCCGAGAGGGGACTAGCGGAATCACAGATACGCAGTATTTT
CDR3: CASSREGTSGITDTQYF
J: TRBJ2-3
length: 17
V: TRBV4-1
D: TRBD2
size: NA

DNA: TGTGCCAGCAGCTTCGGACAGGGCACTGAAGCTTTCTTT
CDR3: CASSFGQGTEAFF
J: TRBJ1-1
length: 13
V: TRBV11-2
D: TRBD1
size: NA

DNA: TGCGCCAGCAGCCGGGACAGCCCTAGCACAGATACGCAGTATTTT
CDR3: CASSRDSPSTDTQYF
J: TRBJ2-3
length: 15
V: TRBV4-1
D: TRBD1
size: NA

DNA: TGTGCCAGTACCTCCACAGGGAGCACCGGGGAGCTGTTTTTT
CDR3: CASTSTGSTGELFF
J: TRBJ2-2
length: 14
V: TRBV19
D: NA
size: NA

DNA: TGCAGCGCCGCATTGGCGAAGGACACTGAAGCTTTCTTT
CDR3: CSAALAKDTEAFF
J: TRBJ1-1
length: 13
V: TRBV29-1
D: NA
size: many